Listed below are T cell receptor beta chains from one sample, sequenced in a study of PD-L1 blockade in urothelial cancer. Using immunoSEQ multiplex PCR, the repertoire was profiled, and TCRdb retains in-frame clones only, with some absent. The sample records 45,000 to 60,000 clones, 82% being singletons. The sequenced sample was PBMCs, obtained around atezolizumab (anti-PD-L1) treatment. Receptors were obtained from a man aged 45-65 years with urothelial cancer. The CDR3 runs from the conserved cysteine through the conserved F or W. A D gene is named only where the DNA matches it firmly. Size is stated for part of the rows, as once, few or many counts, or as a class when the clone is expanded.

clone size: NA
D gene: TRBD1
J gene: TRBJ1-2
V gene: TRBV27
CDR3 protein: CASSNSGGLGYGYTF
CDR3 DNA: TGTGCCAGCAGTAACTCAGGGGGATTGGGCTATGGCTACACCTTC

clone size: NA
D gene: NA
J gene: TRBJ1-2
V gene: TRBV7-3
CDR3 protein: CASSLSGSNRGGYTF
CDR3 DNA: TGTGCCAGCAGCTTGTCGGGCTCAAATAGGGGCGGCTACACCTTC

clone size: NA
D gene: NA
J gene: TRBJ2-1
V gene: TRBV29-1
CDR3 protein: CSVIQANEQFF
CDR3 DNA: TGCAGCGTTATTCAGGCCAATGAGCAGTTCTTC

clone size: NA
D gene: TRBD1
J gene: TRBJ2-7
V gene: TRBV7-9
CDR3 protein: CASRPRDSYEQYF
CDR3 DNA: TGTGCCAGCAGGCCCCGGGACAGCTACGAGCAGTACTTC

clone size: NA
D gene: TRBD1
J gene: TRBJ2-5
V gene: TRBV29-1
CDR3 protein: CSVAWDSGAQYF
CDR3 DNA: TGCAGCGTCGCTTGGGACAGTGGGGCCCAGTACTTC

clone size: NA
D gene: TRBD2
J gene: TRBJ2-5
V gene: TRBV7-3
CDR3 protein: CASSLGTSGLEETQYF
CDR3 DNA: TGTGCCAGCAGCTTAGGGACTAGCGGCCTTGAAGAGACCCAGTACTTC

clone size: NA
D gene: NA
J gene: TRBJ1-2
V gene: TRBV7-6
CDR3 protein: CASSLQQNYGYTF
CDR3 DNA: TGTGCCAGCAGCTTACAACAGAACTATGGCTACACCTTC

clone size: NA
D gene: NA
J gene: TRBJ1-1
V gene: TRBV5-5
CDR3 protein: CASSVQGYTEAFF
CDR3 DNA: TGTGCCAGCAGCGTACAGGGTTACACTGAAGCTTTCTTT

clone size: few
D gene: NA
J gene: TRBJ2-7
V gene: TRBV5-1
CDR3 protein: CASSRTGPYEQYF
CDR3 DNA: TGCGCCAGCAGCAGAACAGGTCCCTACGAGCAGTACTTC

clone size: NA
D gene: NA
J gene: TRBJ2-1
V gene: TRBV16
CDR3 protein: CASSPISVNEQFF
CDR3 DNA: TGTGCCAGCAGCCCCATCAGCGTCAATGAGCAGTTCTTC

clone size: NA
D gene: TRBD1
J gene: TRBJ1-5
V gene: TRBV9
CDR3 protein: CASSVGGQGLQPQHF
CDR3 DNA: TGTGCCAGCAGCGTAGGTGGACAGGGACTACAGCCCCAGCATTTT

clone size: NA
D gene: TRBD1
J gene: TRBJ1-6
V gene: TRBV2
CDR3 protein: CASSEDRGRSPLHF
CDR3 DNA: TGTGCCAGCAGTGAAGACAGGGGGCGTTCACCCCTCCACTTT

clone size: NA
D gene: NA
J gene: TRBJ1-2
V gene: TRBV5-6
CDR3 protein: CASTSDTRYGYTF
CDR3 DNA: TGTGCCAGCACCTCGGACACCCGCTATGGCTACACCTTC

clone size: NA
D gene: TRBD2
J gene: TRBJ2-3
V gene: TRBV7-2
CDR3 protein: CASSLGAGTSGTDTQYF
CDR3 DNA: TGTGCCAGCAGCTTAGGGGCCGGGACTAGCGGCACAGATACGCAGTATTTT

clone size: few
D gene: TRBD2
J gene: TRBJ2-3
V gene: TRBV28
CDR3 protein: CATYRAGGSTDTQYF
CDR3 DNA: TGTGCCACCTACAGAGCGGGGGGAAGCACAGATACGCAGTATTTT

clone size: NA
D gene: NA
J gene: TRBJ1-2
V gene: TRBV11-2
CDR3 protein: CASSLANIYGYTF
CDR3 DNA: TGTGCCAGCAGCTTAGCAAACATCTATGGCTACACCTTC

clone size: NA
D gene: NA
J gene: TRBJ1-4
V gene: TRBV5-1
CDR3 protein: CASSLASAGTNEKLFF
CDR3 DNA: TGCGCCAGCAGCTTGGCCTCGGCAGGAACTAATGAAAAACTGTTTTTT

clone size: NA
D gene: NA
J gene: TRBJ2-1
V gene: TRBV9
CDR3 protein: CASSVQQGREQFF
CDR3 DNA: TGTGCCAGCAGCGTTCAGCAGGGCAGGGAGCAGTTCTTC

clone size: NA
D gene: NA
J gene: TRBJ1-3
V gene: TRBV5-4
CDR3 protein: CASSLTRRSSGNTIYF
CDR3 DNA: TGTGCCAGCAGCTTGACCCGACGGAGCTCTGGAAACACCATATATTTT

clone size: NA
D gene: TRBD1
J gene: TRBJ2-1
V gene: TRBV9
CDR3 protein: CASSAAPGTGFLDEQFF
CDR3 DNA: TGTGCCAGCAGCGCTGCGCCCGGGACAGGGTTTTTGGATGAGCAGTTCTTC

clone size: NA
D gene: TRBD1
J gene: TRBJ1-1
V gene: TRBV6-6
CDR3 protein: CASSSYHTGATEAFF
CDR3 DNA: TGTGCCAGCAGTTCCTACCATACAGGGGCCACTGAAGCTTTCTTT

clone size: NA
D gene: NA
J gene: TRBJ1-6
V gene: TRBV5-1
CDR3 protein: CASSVLQNNSPLHF
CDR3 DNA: TGCGCCAGCAGTGTCCTGCAGAATAATTCACCCCTCCACTTT

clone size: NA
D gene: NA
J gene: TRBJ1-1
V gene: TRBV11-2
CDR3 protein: CASSPGVNTEAFF
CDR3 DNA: TGTGCCAGCAGCCCGGGAGTGAACACTGAAGCTTTCTTT

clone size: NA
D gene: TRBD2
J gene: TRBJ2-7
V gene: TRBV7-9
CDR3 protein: CASSSPGLASYEQYF
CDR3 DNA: TGTGCCAGCAGCTCCCCGGGACTAGCTTCCTACGAGCAGTACTTC

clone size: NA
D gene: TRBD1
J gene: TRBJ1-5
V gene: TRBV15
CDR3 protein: CATSRQTGVFQPQHF
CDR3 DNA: TGTGCCACCAGCAGGCAAACAGGGGTATTTCAGCCCCAGCATTTT

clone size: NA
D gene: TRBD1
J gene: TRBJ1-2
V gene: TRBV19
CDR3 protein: CASSIPPGRGSNYGYTF
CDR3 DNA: TGTGCCAGTAGTATCCCACCCGGCAGGGGGAGTAACTATGGCTACACCTTC

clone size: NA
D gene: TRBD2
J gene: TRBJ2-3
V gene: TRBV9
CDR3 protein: CASSRALAGLGGQYF
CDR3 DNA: TGTGCCAGCAGCCGTGCCCTAGCGGGATTGGGGGGGCAGTATTTT

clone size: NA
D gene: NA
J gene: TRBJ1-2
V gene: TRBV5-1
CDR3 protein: CASVKDNTVNYGYTF
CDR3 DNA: TGCGCCAGCGTCAAGGACAACACTGTTAACTATGGCTACACCTTC

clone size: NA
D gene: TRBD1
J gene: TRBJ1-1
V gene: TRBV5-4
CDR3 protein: CASSRGQGGRTMNTEAFF
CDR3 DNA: TGTGCCAGCAGCAGGGGACAGGGAGGACGAACGATGAACACTGAAGCTTTCTTT

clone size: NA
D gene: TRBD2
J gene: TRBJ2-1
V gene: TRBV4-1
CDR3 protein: CASSQGTSGSGGSYNEQFF
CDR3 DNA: TGCGCCAGCAGCCAAGGGACTAGCGGGAGTGGAGGCTCCTACAATGAGCAGTTCTTC

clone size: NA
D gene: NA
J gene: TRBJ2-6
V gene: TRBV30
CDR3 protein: CAWSRTGPSGANVLTF
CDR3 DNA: TGTGCCTGGAGTCGTACAGGGCCCTCTGGGGCCAACGTCCTGACTTTC

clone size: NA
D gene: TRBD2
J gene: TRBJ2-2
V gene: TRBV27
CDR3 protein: CASKSPGLAGGGELFF
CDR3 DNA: TGTGCCAGCAAAAGCCCGGGACTAGCGGGAGGCGGGGAGCTGTTTTTT

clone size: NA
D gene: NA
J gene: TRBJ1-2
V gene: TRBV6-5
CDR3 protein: CASSPNTYGYTF
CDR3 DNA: TGTGCCAGCAGTCCCAACACCTATGGCTACACCTTC

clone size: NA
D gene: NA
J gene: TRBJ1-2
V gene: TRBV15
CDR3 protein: CATSRGNAGGYTF
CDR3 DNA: TGTGCCACCAGCAGAGGCAACGCAGGGGGCTACACCTTC

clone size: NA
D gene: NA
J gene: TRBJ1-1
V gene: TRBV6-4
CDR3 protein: CASSDEMNTEAFF
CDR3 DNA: TGTGCCAGCAGTGACGAGATGAACACTGAAGCTTTCTTT

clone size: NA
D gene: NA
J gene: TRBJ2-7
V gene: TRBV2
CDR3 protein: CASSGSYYEQYF
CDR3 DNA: TGTGCCAGCAGTGGATCCTACTACGAGCAGTACTTC

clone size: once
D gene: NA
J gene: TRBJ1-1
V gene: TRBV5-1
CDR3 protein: CASSPGQRDTEAFF
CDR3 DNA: TGCGCCAGCAGCCCGGGACAAAGGGACACTGAAGCTTTCTTT

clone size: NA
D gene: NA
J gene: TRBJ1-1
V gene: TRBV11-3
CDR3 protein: CASSRTENTEAFF
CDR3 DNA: TGTGCCAGCAGCCGGACAGAGAACACTGAAGCTTTCTTT

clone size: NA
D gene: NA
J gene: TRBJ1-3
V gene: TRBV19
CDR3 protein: CASSIRTVSGNTIYF
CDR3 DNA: TGTGCCAGTAGTATCCGGACAGTCTCTGGAAACACCATATATTTT

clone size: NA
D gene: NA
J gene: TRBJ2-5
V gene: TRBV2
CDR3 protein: CASSVRQGKETQYF
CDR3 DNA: TGTGCCAGCAGTGTGAGGCAGGGGAAAGAGACCCAGTACTTC

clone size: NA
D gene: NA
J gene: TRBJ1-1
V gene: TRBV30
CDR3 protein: CAWTGGNTEAFF
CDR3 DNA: TGTGCCTGGACCGGAGGGAACACTGAAGCTTTCTTT

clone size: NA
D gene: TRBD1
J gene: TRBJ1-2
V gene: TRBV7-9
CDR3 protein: CASSPGQGAYGYTF
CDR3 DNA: TGTGCCAGCAGCCCCGGACAGGGGGCCTATGGCTACACCTTC

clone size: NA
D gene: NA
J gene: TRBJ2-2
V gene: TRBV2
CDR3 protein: CASSRTLNTGELFF
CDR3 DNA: TGTGCCAGCAGTCGGACACTGAACACCGGGGAGCTGTTTTTT

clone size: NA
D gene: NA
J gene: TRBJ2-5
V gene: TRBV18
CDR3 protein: CASSPRWSRQETQYF
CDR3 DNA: TGTGCCAGCTCACCCCGGTGGAGTAGGCAAGAGACCCAGTACTTC

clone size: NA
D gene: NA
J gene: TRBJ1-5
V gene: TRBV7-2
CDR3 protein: CASSGDSNQPQHF
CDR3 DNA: TGTGCCAGCTCGGGGGATAGCAATCAGCCCCAGCATTTT

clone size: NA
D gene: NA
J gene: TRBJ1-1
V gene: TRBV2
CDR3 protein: CAILGGNTEAFF
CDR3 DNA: TGTGCCATCCTCGGGGGAAATACTGAAGCTTTCTTT

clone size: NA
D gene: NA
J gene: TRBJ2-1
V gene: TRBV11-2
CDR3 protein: CASSLEGGRNNEQFF
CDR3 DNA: TGTGCCAGCAGCTTAGAAGGAGGACGGAACAATGAGCAGTTCTTC

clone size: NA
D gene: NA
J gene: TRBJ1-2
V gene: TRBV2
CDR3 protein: CASSQDGLGGLGYTF
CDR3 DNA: TGTGCCAGCAGTCAGGACGGCCTCGGCGGGTTGGGCTACACCTTC

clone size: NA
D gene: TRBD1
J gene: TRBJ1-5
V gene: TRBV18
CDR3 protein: CASSPTGGYNQPQHF
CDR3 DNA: TGTGCCAGCTCACCGACAGGGGGCTACAATCAGCCCCAGCATTTT

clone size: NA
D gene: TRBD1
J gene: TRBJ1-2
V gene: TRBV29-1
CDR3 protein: CSADRGFYGYTF
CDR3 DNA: TGCAGCGCTGACAGGGGATTTTATGGCTACACCTTC

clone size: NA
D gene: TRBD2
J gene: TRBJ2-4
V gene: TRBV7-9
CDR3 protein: CASSLGSGVAKNIQYF
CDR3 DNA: TGTGCCAGCAGCTTGGGTAGCGGGGTAGCCAAAAACATTCAGTACTTC

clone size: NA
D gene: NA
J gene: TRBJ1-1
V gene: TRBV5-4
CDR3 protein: CASRVDRGEAFF
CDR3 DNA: TGTGCCTCACGCGTGGATCGGGGTGAAGCTTTCTTT

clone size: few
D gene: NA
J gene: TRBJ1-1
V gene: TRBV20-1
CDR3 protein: CSAKRNTEAFF
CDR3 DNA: TGCAGTGCTAAGCGGAACACTGAAGCTTTCTTT

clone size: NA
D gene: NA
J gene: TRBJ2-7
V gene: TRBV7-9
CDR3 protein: CASSPPFRLSYEQYF
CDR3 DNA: TGTGCCAGCAGCCCGCCCTTCAGGCTCTCCTACGAGCAGTACTTC

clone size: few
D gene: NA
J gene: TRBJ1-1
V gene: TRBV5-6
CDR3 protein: CASSLLQEAFF
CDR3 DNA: TGTGCCAGCAGCTTGCTCCAGGAAGCTTTCTTT

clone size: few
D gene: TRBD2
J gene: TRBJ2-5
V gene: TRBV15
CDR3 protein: CATSSPPQTSGGMKTQYF
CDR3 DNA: TGTGCCACCAGCAGCCCACCTCAGACTAGCGGGGGGATGAAGACCCAGTACTTC

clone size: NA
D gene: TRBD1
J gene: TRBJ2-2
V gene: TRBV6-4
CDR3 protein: CASGTGAQAGELFF
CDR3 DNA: TGTGCCAGCGGAACAGGGGCCCAGGCCGGGGAGCTGTTTTTT

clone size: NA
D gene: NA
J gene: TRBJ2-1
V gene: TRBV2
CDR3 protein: CASTRGQGLEQFF
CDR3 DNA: TGTGCCAGCACGAGAGGGCAGGGGCTTGAGCAGTTCTTC

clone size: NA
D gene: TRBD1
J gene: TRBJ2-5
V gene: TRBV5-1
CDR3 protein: CASSAGTVNRQETQYF
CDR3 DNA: TGCGCCAGCAGCGCCGGGACAGTAAATCGTCAAGAGACCCAGTACTTC

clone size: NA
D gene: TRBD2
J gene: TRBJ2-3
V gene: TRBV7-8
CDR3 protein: CASSPLAAPADTQYF
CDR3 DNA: TGTGCCAGCAGCCCACTAGCGGCCCCCGCAGATACGCAGTATTTT